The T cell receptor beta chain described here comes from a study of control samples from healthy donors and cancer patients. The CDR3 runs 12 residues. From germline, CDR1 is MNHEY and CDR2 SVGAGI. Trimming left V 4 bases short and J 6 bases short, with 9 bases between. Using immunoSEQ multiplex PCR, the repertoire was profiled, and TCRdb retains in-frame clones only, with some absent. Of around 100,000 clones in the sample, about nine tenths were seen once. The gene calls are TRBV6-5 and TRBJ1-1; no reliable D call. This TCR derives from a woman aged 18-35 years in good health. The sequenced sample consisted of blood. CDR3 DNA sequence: TGTGCCAGCAGTTCGACATCGGCTGAAGCTTTCTTT. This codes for CASSSTSAEAFF.